This TCR beta chain came from a study of Graves' ophthalmopathy and Graves' hyperthyroidism. As for the study in general: Peripheral blood samples were taken at initial diagnosis, before any treatment.

In this sample, this clonotype turned up a few times. Amplified material comprised TCR beta CDR3 regions derived from RNA transcripts. First-round RT-PCR used HTBI primers; second-round multiplex PCR followed. MiXCR, run by TCRdb on the multiplex PCR reads, gives a single entry per CDR3 protein. The data hold 600,000 to 650,000 distinct CDR3 sequences, with around a fifth observed a single time. Trimming took off 8 bases at V and 5 bases at J, with 18 bases between the two ends. The length of the CDR3 is 14 residues. Germline V lookup: CDR1 SNHLY, CDR2 FYNNEI. This chain links TRBV2 with TRBJ1-2; no clear D gene. Sequencing was performed on peripheral blood. This TCR was recovered from a woman younger than 30 with stable Graves' hyperthyroidism. Some clones in this sample may be carry-over from other donors' samples. The CDR3: CASRRSAEGYGYTF. Written as DNA, the CDR3 is TGTGCCAGCCGCCGTAGCGCGGAAGGATATGGCTACACCTTC.